A single sample is the source of the 10 T cell receptor beta chains below, sequenced in a study of T-cell memory formation after mild COVID-19. From the 5' RACE reads, TCRdb called clonotypes with MiXCR, one entry per CDR3 protein. The table has about 350,000 distinct CDR3 sequences, around 20% seen once. Input material: PBMCs or a T cell subset sorted from them (not recorded which). These receptors were collected from a man aged 18 to 29 who had mild COVID-19 (a few samples of this study predate the infection). Cell type and time point are not known.

This clonotype has a count of ten or more. V usage is TRBV7-8 and J usage is TRBJ2-2; weak D call: TRBD2 (6 bases). Germline assignment: CDR1 SGHVS and CDR2 FQNEAQ. The CDR3 is 16 residues long. Trimming pared 1 base from V and 2 bases from J, leaving 11 bases between. This CDR3 is CASSLGSGVNTGELFF. CDR3 sequence (DNA): TGTGCCAGCAGCTTAGGCTCGGGGGTCAACACCGGGGAGCTGTTTTTT.

There are a few counts of this clonotype. The chain joins TRBV19 to TRBJ2-3; D perhaps matches TRBD2 (7 bases). V gave up 11 bases and J gave up 2 bases, with 14 bases separating them. Looked up from germline, CDR1 is LNHDA and CDR2 is SQIVND (reference sequence). CDR3 length: 13 amino acids. The CDR3 nucleotides are TGTGCCCCTACGGGGGGCAACACAGATACGCAGTATTTT. Its translation is CAPTGGNTDTQYF.

Only a few counts were recorded for this clonotype. The genes are TRBV4-2 and TRBJ2-3; 7 bases are shared with TRBD1. V lost 0 bases to trimming and J lost 4 bases; unmatched junction nucleotides: 7. Germline loops: CDR1 LGHNA, CDR2 YNFKEQ. The CDR3 runs 16 residues. CDR3 amino acids: CASSQDEDRPADTQYF. The DNA of the CDR3 is TGTGCCAGCAGCCAAGATGAGGACAGGCCCGCAGATACGCAGTATTTT.

This clonotype turned up a few times. CDR3 amino acids: CASSSHSGYEQYF. CDR3 coding DNA: TGTGCCAGCAGTTCCCACTCAGGGTACGAGCAGTACTTC. The chain combines TRBV27 with TRBJ2-7; D might be TRBD1 (5 bases). Germline-derived CDR1 and CDR2 are MNHEY and SMNVEV (reference sequence). V was pared by 4 bases and J by 4 bases, with 11 bases between. This CDR3 spans 13 amino acids.

This clonotype was seen many times. The chain carries TRBV7-3 and TRBJ1-6; 8 bases agree with TRBD1. Germline V gene sequence: CDR1 SGHTA, CDR2 FQGTGA. J was trimmed by 4 bases and V by 5 bases; bases with no gene match: 10. The CDR3 extends over 17 amino acids. The CDR3 spells CASSNRQGIRYNSPLHF. DNA of the CDR3: TGTGCCAGCAGCAATCGACAGGGGATTCGTTATAATTCACCCCTCCACTTT.

In its sample, this clonotype was seen a few times. The V and J genes are TRBV11-2 and TRBJ2-7; D unresolved. Germline V gene sequence: CDR1 SGHAT, CDR2 FQNNGV. This CDR3 comprises 13 residues. Trimming cost V 0 bases and J 1 base, with 4 bases left between them. The chain's CDR3 is CASSLDQSYEQYF. CDR3 bases: TGTGCCAGCAGCTTAGACCAATCCTACGAGCAGTACTTC.

V gene TRBV4-1 combines with J gene TRBJ2-7, with a possible D match to TRBD1 (5 bases). The germline V gene encodes CDR1 MGHRA and CDR2 YSYEKL. Trimming pared 3 bases from V and 0 bases from J, leaving 21 bases between. This CDR3 contains 18 residues. CDR3 in DNA: TGCGCCAGCAGCCAGCTTGAAGGCAGGGCCTTTCTCTCCTACGAGCAGTACTTC. It encodes CASSQLEGRAFLSYEQYF.

This sequence joins TRBV11-2 and TRBJ2-7; 8 positions agree with TRBD2. Germline lookup yields CDR1 SGHAT and CDR2 FQNNGV. Trimming at V came to 1 base and at J to 3 bases, leaving 5 bases not matched to a gene. CDR3 length: 15 residues. The CDR3 nucleotides are TGTGCCAGCAGCTTAGGGAGCGGGGGATACTACGAGCAGTACTTC. Translation: CASSLGSGGYYEQYF.

The genes are TRBV7-8 and TRBJ1-5; unclear D gene. V gave up 3 bases and J gave up 7 bases, with 10 bases separating them. Germline loops: CDR1 SGHVS, CDR2 FQNEAQ. This CDR3 has 13 amino acids. CDR3 bases: TGTGCCAGCAGCTTGGGGTTTAGACAGCCCCAGCATTTT. Translation: CASSLGFRQPQHF.

This clonotype was found a few times. The rearrangement uses TRBV5-1 and TRBJ1-2; D remains ambiguous. The CDR3 runs 16 residues. V was pared by 1 base and J by 0 bases, with 13 bases between. CDR1 and CDR2 (germline): SGHRS, YFSETQ. This CDR3 is CASSLWWDIANYGYTF. The DNA of the CDR3 is TGCGCCAGCAGCTTGTGGTGGGATATTGCTAACTATGGCTACACCTTC.